This is a list of T cell receptor beta chains from one sample in a study of memory CD8 T cells in hepatitis C reinfection. Data came from immunoSEQ multiplex PCR; TCRdb stores just in-frame clones and leaves some out. The profile covers some 50,000 clones, with 89% appearing a single time and roughly 0.7% taken by the ten largest. The sample consisted of naive CD8+ T cells sorted from blood. These receptors originate from a man in his late teens or twenties with hepatitis C virus infection. Both conserved end residues are part of each CDR3. D genes are given only for firm matches. Only some rows state a clone size, as once, few, many or a class for expanded clones.

CDR3nt	CDR3aa	d_gene	j_gene	abundance	v_gene
TGCGCCAGCAGCCAACGCTGGCAGGCAGGGGTCCTCACGAATGAGCAGTTCTTC	CASSQRWQAGVLTNEQFF	-	TRBJ2-1	-	TRBV4-1
TGTGCCAGCAGCGTCCCTTTCGGGGGGGTTACTGACAATGAGCAGTTCTTC	CASSVPFGGVTDNEQFF	TRBD2	TRBJ2-1	-	TRBV7-9
TGTGCCATCAGCCCCTTTCTAGCGGGAGAGTCCGGGGAGCTGTTTTTT	CAISPFLAGESGELFF	TRBD2	TRBJ2-2	-	TRBV10-3
TGTGCCAGCAGCTTGGCACGTGGAGCCTACGAGCAGTACTTC	CASSLARGAYEQYF	-	TRBJ2-7	-	TRBV5-4
TGCGCCAGCAGCCAAGGAGCGGGGTACACCGGGGAGCTGTTTTTT	CASSQGAGYTGELFF	TRBD2	TRBJ2-2	-	TRBV4-1
TGTGCCGGCGCACAGGGCGCTTACAATGAGCAGTTCTTC	CAGAQGAYNEQFF	-	TRBJ2-1	-	TRBV6-4
TGTGCCAGCACCCTTAGCGGGAGCTCCTACAATGAGCAGTTCTTC	CASTLSGSSYNEQFF	TRBD2	TRBJ2-1	-	TRBV27
TGTGCCAGCAGCGTGGGACTAGCGGGAGGAAATGAGCAGTTCTTC	CASSVGLAGGNEQFF	TRBD2	TRBJ2-1	-	TRBV9
TGCGCCAGCAGCTTGGCCGAGCGGGGGGTGACAGATACGCAGTATTTT	CASSLAERGVTDTQYF	TRBD2	TRBJ2-3	-	TRBV5-1
TGTGCCAGCAGCGGGGGACAGGATGTTGAAGCTTTCTTT	CASSGGQDVEAFF	TRBD1	TRBJ1-1	-	TRBV7-9
TGTGCCGGCGGAGCGCCCACCGGGGAGCTGTTTTTT	CAGGAPTGELFF	-	TRBJ2-2	-	TRBV19
TGTGCCAGCAGCGTAGATGGGCACCTTAGCTCCTACAATGAGCAGTTCTTC	CASSVDGHLSSYNEQFF	-	TRBJ2-1	once	TRBV9
TGTGCCAGCAGTCTAGCGGGAGGGGATTTTTACGAGCAGTACTTC	CASSLAGGDFYEQYF	TRBD2	TRBJ2-7	-	TRBV27
TGTGCCAGCAGCTTAATTGGTAGCGCGGACTCCAGCGAGCAGTACTTC	CASSLIGSADSSEQYF	-	TRBJ2-7	-	TRBV7-9
TGTGCCAGCAGTCCCACGACTAGCCGAGCCGTCTACGAGCAGTACTTC	CASSPTTSRAVYEQYF	TRBD2	TRBJ2-7	-	TRBV27
TGTGCCAGCAGCTCGGACGAGGGCGCTTATGGCTACACCTTC	CASSSDEGAYGYTF	-	TRBJ1-2	-	TRBV7-9
TGTGCCAGCAGCTTAGCAGGGGGCTCGGACATTCAGTACTTC	CASSLAGGSDIQYF	TRBD1	TRBJ2-4	-	TRBV7-2
TGCGCCAGCAGTCAGCCGGGACTAGCGAGACCCTCCTACGAGCAGTACTTC	CASSQPGLARPSYEQYF	TRBD2	TRBJ2-7	-	TRBV23-1
TGTGCCAGCAGTGACCCGACTCGCGGGAACTACAATGAGCAGTTCTTC	CASSDPTRGNYNEQFF	-	TRBJ2-1	-	TRBV6-1
TGTGCCAGTAGTGCCAGACTAGCGGGGGGCTACGAAGAGACCCAGTACTTC	CASSARLAGGYEETQYF	TRBD2	TRBJ2-5	-	TRBV19
TGTGCCAGCAGCCCTGGAGAGGGAGACTCCTACAATGAGCAGTTCTTC	CASSPGEGDSYNEQFF	-	TRBJ2-1	-	TRBV13
TGTGCCACCAGAGGACTAACCGTAGATACGCAGTATTTT	CATRGLTVDTQYF	-	TRBJ2-3	-	TRBV15
TGCAGCGTTGTCTTATGGTGGGAGGGTCCTAAAAGCACAGATACGCAGTATTTT	CSVVLWWEGPKSTDTQYF	TRBD2	TRBJ2-3	-	TRBV29-1
TGTGCCAGCAGCCCGGGGACTAGCTTCCACGAGCAGTACTTC	CASSPGTSFHEQYF	TRBD2	TRBJ2-7	-	TRBV5-6
TGTGCCAGCAGCTTAGTTGGTCGGGACAGGGGAGCTTTCTTT	CASSLVGRDRGAFF	TRBD1	TRBJ1-1	-	TRBV7-9
TGTGCCAGCAGGTCAACAAGTAACACTGAAGCTTTCTTT	CASRSTSNTEAFF	-	TRBJ1-1	-	TRBV6-1
TGCGCCAGCAGTGAGGAGCTAAACAATGAGCAGTTCTTC	CASSEELNNEQFF	-	TRBJ2-1	-	TRBV10-2
TGTGCCAGCAGCGTAGCCGGGACACATTCCTACGAGCAGTACTTC	CASSVAGTHSYEQYF	-	TRBJ2-7	-	TRBV9
TGTGCCAGCAGCTTTCTAGCGGGAGGGCAACAAGAGACCCAGTACTTC	CASSFLAGGQQETQYF	TRBD2	TRBJ2-5	once	TRBV7-6
TGTGCCAGCAGCCTATACTCGATGACAGGGTTGTATCAGCCCCAGCATTTT	CASSLYSMTGLYQPQHF	TRBD1	TRBJ1-5	-	TRBV9
TGTGCCAGCAACGGAGAACTAGCGGGAGCCTACAATGAGCAGTTCTTC	CASNGELAGAYNEQFF	TRBD2	TRBJ2-1	-	TRBV2
TGTGTCAGCACTGGGAGGGCCGGGGAGCTGTTTTTT	CVSTGRAGELFF	TRBD2	TRBJ2-2	-	TRBV6-1
TGTGCCAGTAGTATTTTGGCGGGGGGTCGCACAGATACGCAGTATTTT	CASSILAGGRTDTQYF	TRBD2	TRBJ2-3	-	TRBV19
TGTGCCAGCAGCTTTACAGGGGGCCCGGGCTACACCTTC	CASSFTGGPGYTF	TRBD1	TRBJ1-2	-	TRBV11-2
TGTGCCAGCAGCCCGCCCCAGGGAGAGACCCAGTACTTC	CASSPPQGETQYF	-	TRBJ2-5	-	TRBV13
TGTGCCAGCGCTGCGGCGGGCCTACCCCTCGATGAGCAGTTCTTC	CASAAAGLPLDEQFF	-	TRBJ2-1	-	TRBV5-5
TGTGCCCAGGGACAGGGAATCCTCGATACGCAGTATTTT	CAQGQGILDTQYF	TRBD1	TRBJ2-3	-	TRBV30
TGCGCCACACAAGGGGGGGATGAGCAGTTCTTC	CATQGGDEQFF	-	TRBJ2-1	-	TRBV10-2
TGTGCCAGCAGCCCGGACAGGAACGGGGAGACCCAGTACTTC	CASSPDRNGETQYF	TRBD1	TRBJ2-5	once	TRBV11-3
TGCGCCAGCAGCTTGGGTGGCCAGGGCCTCACAGATACGCAGTATTTT	CASSLGGQGLTDTQYF	-	TRBJ2-3	once	TRBV5-1
TGCGCCAGCAGCCAGGGACAGACTAGTTTCAACTACGAGCAGTACTTC	CASSQGQTSFNYEQYF	-	TRBJ2-7	-	TRBV4-1
TGTGCCAGCAGCTTACTAGCGGCCCAAGAGACCCAGTACTTC	CASSLLAAQETQYF	TRBD2	TRBJ2-5	-	TRBV7-8
TGTGCCAGCAGCTGGGCCCGGACAGGTGGGACTGAAGCTTTCTTT	CASSWARTGGTEAFF	TRBD1	TRBJ1-1	-	TRBV7-8
TGTGCCAGCAGTGAGGGGACAGAAGACACTGAAGCTTTCTTT	CASSEGTEDTEAFF	TRBD1	TRBJ1-1	-	TRBV6-6
TGTGCCAGCAGCGCCTCTAGCGGGAGCTCCTACAATGAGCAGTTCTTC	CASSASSGSSYNEQFF	TRBD2	TRBJ2-1	-	TRBV9
TGTGCCAGCAGTGAAGCAGGAGTGCCCTACTACCAAGAGACCCAGTACTTC	CASSEAGVPYYQETQYF	-	TRBJ2-5	-	TRBV2
TGTGCCAGCAGTTTGGCGGGAGGAGGGGGTACGCAGTATTTT	CASSLAGGGGTQYF	TRBD2	TRBJ2-3	-	TRBV28
TGCGCCAGCAGTTTTCACAGGGGCCGGGAGCTGTTTTTT	CASSFHRGRELFF	TRBD1	TRBJ2-2	-	TRBV10-2
TGCGCCAGCAGCCCAGGGGCGGAGGTTTACATGGAGACCCAGTACTTC	CASSPGAEVYMETQYF	-	TRBJ2-5	once	TRBV4-1